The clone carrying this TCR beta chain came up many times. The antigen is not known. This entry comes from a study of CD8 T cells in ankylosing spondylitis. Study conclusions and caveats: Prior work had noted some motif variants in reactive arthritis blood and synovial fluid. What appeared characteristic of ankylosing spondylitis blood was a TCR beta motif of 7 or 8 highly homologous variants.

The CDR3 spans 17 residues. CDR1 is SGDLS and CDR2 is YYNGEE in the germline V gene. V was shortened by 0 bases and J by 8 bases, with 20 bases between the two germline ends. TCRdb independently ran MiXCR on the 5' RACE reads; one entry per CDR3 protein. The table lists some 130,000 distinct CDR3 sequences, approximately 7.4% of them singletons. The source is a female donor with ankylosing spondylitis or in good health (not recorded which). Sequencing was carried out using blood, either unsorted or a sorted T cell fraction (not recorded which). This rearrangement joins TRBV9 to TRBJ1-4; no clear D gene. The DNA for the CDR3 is TGTGCCAGCAGCGTAGATGCCCGTGGAGGGTTGCGCGAAAAACTGTTTTTT. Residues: CASSVDARGGLREKLFF.